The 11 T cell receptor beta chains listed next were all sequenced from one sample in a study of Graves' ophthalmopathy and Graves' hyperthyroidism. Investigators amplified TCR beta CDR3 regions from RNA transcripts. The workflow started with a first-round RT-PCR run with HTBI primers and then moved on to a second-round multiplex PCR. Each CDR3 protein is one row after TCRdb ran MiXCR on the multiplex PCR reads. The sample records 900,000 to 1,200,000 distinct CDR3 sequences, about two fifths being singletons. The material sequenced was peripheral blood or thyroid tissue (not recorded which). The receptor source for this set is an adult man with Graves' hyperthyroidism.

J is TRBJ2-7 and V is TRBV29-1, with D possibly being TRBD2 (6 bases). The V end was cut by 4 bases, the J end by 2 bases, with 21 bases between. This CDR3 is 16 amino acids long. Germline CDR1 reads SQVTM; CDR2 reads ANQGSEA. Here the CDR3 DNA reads TGCAGCGTTGCATCCTCCCTTAGCGGACTACCCTACGAGCAGTACTTC. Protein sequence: CSVASSLSGLPYEQYF.

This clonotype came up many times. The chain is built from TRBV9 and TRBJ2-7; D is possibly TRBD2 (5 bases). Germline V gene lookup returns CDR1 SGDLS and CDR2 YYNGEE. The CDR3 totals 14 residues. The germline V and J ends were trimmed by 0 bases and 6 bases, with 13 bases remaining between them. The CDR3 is CASSVGSVGGEQYF. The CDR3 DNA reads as TGTGCCAGCAGCGTAGGGTCAGTCGGAGGCGAGCAGTACTTC.

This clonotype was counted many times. The CDR3 nucleotides are TGCGCCAGCAGCTTTGCCGGGCGGCCGGAACGTTCCTACGAGCAGTACTTC. Its protein product is CASSFAGRPERSYEQYF. The chain combines TRBV5-1 with TRBJ2-7; no definite D call. CDR3 length: 17 residues. In germline, CDR1 is SGHRS, CDR2 YFSETQ. V lost 2 bases, J lost 1 base, and 19 bases lay in between.

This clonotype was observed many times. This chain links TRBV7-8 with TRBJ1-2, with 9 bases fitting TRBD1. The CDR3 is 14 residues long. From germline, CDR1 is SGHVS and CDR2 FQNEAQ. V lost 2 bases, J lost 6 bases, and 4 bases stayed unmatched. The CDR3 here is CASSLTGTGHGYTF. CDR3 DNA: TGTGCCAGCAGCTTAACTGGGACAGGGCATGGCTACACCTTC.

CDR3 sequence: CASSLTLGTNEKLFF. The CDR3 DNA follows: TGTGCCAGCAGTCTGACGCTGGGGACTAATGAAAAACTGTTTTTT. This chain connects TRBV7-2 to TRBJ1-4; D ambiguous. The CDR3 has 15 residues. The V gene's germline CDR1 is SGHTA and CDR2 FQGNSA. V gave up 6 bases and J gave up 2 bases, with 13 bases separating them.

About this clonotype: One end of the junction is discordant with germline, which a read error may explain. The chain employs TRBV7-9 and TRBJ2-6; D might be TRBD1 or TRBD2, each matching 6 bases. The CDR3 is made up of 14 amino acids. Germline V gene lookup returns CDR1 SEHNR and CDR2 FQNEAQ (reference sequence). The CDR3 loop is CASSLETGAHVLTF. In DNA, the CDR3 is TGTGCCAGCAGCTTAGAGACGGGGGCCCACGTCCTGACTTTC.

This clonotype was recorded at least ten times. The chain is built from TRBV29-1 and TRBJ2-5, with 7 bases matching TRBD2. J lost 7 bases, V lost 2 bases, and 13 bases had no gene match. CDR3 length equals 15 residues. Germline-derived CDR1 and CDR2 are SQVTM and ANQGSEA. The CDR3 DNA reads TGCAGCGTTGAAAGGTTGGCTAGCGGAAGGGGGACCCAGTACTTC. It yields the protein CSVERLASGRGTQYF. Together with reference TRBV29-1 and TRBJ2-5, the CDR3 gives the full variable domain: SAVISQKPSRDICQRGTSLTIQCQVDSQVTMMFWYRQQPGQSLTLIATANQGSEATYESGFVIDKFPISRPNLTFSTLTVSNMSPEDSSIYLCSVERLASGRGTQYFGPGTRLLVL.

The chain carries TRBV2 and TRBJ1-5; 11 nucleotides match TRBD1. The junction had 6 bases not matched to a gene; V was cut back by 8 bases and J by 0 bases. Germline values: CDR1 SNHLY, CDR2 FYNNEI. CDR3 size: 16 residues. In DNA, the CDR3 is TGTGCCAGCGCAGGACAGGGGGCAGCTAGCAATCAGCCCCAGCATTTT. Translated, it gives CASAGQGAASNQPQHF. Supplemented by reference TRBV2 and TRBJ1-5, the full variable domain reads EPEVTQTPSHQVTQMGQEVILRCVPISNHLYFYWYRQILGQKVEFLVSFYNNEISEKSEIFDDQFSVERPDGSNFTLKIRSTKLEDSAMYFCASAGQGAASNQPQHFGDGTRLSIL.

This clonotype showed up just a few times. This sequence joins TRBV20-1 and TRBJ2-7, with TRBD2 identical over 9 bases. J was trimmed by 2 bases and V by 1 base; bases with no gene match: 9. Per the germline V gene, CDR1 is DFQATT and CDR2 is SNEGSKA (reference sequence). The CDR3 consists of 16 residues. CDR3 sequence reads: CSARVPAGGPAYEQYF. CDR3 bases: TGCAGTGCTAGAGTTCCAGCGGGGGGTCCCGCCTACGAGCAGTACTTC.

The CDR3 is CSARPPGQRALSSYNSPLHF. The CDR3 DNA follows: TGCAGTGCTAGACCACCGGGACAGAGGGCCCTGAGCTCCTATAATTCACCCCTCCACTTT. The gene calls are TRBV20-1 and TRBJ1-6; 7 bases match TRBD1. Trimming cost V 2 bases and J 0 bases; bases outside gene matches: 16. CDR1 and CDR2 from the germline V gene are DFQATT and SNEGSKA (reference sequence). The CDR3 loop spans 20 amino acids.

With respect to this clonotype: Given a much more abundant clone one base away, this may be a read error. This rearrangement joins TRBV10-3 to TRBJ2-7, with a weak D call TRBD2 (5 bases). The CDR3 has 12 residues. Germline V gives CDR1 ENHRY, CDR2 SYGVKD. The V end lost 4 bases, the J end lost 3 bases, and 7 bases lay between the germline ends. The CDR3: CAISVGVYEQYF. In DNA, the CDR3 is TGTGCCATCAGTGTCGGGGTCTACGAGCAGTACTTC.